This is a list of T cell receptor beta chains from one sample in a study of CD8+CD57+ T cells in acquired aplastic anemia. MiXCR, run by TCRdb on the reads, gives a single entry per CDR3 protein. The sample consists of about 120,000 distinct CDR3 sequences, approximately 50% of them appearing once. The specimen was sorted CD4+, CD8+, or CD8+CD57+ T cells (not recorded which) from PBMCs. The receptors originated from a human donor with aplastic anemia. Both conserved end residues are part of each CDR3.

V gene,J gene,CDR3 protein
TRBV19,TRBJ1-5,CGSGTGDSNQPQHF
TRBV5-1,TRBJ1-6,CASSFAPNSPLHF
TRBV27,TRBJ2-3,CASSLEGRPDTRYF
TRBV29-1,TRBJ2-7,CSVEDRTAYEQYF
TRBV24-1,TRBJ2-7,CATSDPGTGGYEQYF
TRBV12-3/TRBV12-4,TRBJ2-1,CASRPSSYNEQFF
TRBV20-1,TRBJ1-6,CSASPRVVFDSPLHF
TRBV19,TRBJ1-5,CASSPGRVGQPQHF
TRBV10-2,TRBJ1-3,CASSRYTEGAIYF
TRBV19,TRBJ2-3,CASSTLPPYPGFTDTQYF
TRBV29-1,TRBJ2-2,CSVDGGSGELFF
TRBV12-3/TRBV12-4,TRBJ2-7,CASSLVGRAGEQYF
TRBV5-5,TRBJ2-6,CASSLAYSGANVLTF
TRBV10-3,TRBJ1-1,CAIKEGDGTEAFF
TRBV24-1,TRBJ2-7,CATSNTQGGEQYF
TRBV5-1,TRBJ1-1,CASSEAGRDYEAFF
TRBV19,TRBJ1-5,CASSDREIQPQHF
TRBV2,TRBJ1-2,CASSAGQGSPYGYTF
TRBV28,TRBJ2-2,CASSSSRKNTGELFF
TRBV14,TRBJ1-1,CASSPGQGRGAFF
TRBV15,TRBJ2-2,CATSSLADRAGAGELFF
TRBV7-2,TRBJ2-5,CASRLTGVETQYF
TRBV27,TRBJ1-2,CASRTTGGGSHLGYTF
TRBV10-3,TRBJ1-2,CAISAEGAGSGYTF
TRBV27,TRBJ2-1,CASRSTMVPYNEQFF
TRBV27,TRBJ1-6,CASSSRPNSPLHF
TRBV19,TRBJ1-1,CASPTPGSTEAFF
TRBV20-1,TRBJ2-7,CSARSTGVPYEQYF
TRBV6-1,TRBJ2-7,CASSHVTYEQYF
TRBV5-6,TRBJ1-1,CASSWTGATEAFF
TRBV9,TRBJ1-2,CASSAGGSGYGYTF
TRBV2,TRBJ2-7,CAGRRIYEQYF
TRBV12-3/TRBV12-4,TRBJ1-6,CASSTADSPLHF
TRBV11-2,TRBJ1-3,CASSQGGEGRSGNTIYF
TRBV6-4,TRBJ2-3,CASSDSSGGADTQYF
TRBV15,TRBJ1-1,CATSIRNTEASF
TRBV9,TRBJ2-3,CASSMVGGHTDTQYF
TRBV10-3,TRBJ2-1,CAIRTDPYNERFF
TRBV7-8,TRBJ1-2,CASSLGGTYGYTF
TRBV6-1,TRBJ1-1,CASSEAYRGVPEAFF
TRBV29-1,TRBJ2-3,CSVEGAGGPDTQYF
TRBV11-1,TRBJ2-1,CASSPRTALGERFF
TRBV9,TRBJ1-1,CASSPPGETEAFF
TRBV11-2,TRBJ1-2,CASSLRDLSSGYTF
TRBV2,TRBJ2-5,CASEASGRGTQYF
TRBV25-1,TRBJ1-2,CASSEHREGYGYTF
TRBV29-1,TRBJ1-5,CSVDQGIDQPQHF
TRBV20-1,TRBJ1-6,CSARDELNPYNSPLHF
TRBV11-1,TRBJ2-7,CASSHLDRGYSYEQYF
TRBV2,TRBJ1-5,CASSSSGGHQPQHF
TRBV24-1,TRBJ2-3,CATSGGHSTDTQYF
TRBV7-9,TRBJ2-5,CASSGWAARETQYF
TRBV9,TRBJ1-3,CASGPGQEAGNTIYF
TRBV7-2,TRBJ2-3,CASSYSGGDTQYF
TRBV29-1,TRBJ1-1,CSVGHPDIWNTEAFF